The source of this T cell receptor beta chain is a study of blood T cell repertoires in COVID-19. Turning to the study itself: COVID-19 samples, acute and convalescent, were from the United States, Italy and Spain.

Produced via immunoSEQ multiplex PCR; TCRdb's table is partial and in-frame only. The table lists 110,000 or so clones, about 80% of them singletons, with under 9.5% in the top ten. CDR1 and CDR2 from the germline V gene are ENHRY and SYGVKD. V shed 8 bases and J shed 6 bases, with 12 bases lying between them. This CDR3 has 12 residues. The chain carries TRBV10-3 and TRBJ2-3, with a possible D match to TRBD2 (5 bases). The TCR sequence derives from a woman in her thirties or forties with acute or convalescent COVID-19. Input material: peripheral blood. For the CDR3, the DNA is TGTGCCATCGGCGACTATGACGATACGCAGTATTTT. This translates into CAIGDYDDTQYF.